The sequence of this T cell receptor beta chain was determined in a study of T cells in Graves' hyperthyroidism and ophthalmopathy. Study-wide points: Using 13 V-J features, a model discriminated ophthalmopathy from stable hyperthyroidism.

This clonotype has more than one count but fewer than ten. Its antigen is as yet unknown. For Graves' hyperthyroidism to be stable, ophthalmopathy could not progress within 18 months. Hyperthyroidism had been newly diagnosed in patients aged 18 to 65, and its duration was under 2 months. Diagnostic assessment was based on clinical symptoms, serum thyroxine and TRAb, thyroid ultrasound and orbital computed tomography. The V end lost 2 bases, the J end lost 3 bases, and 5 bases lay between the germline ends. This CDR3 is 12 amino acids long. CDR1 and CDR2 from the germline V gene are DFQATT and SNEGSKA (reference sequence). RNA transcripts provided the source from which TCR beta CDR3 regions were amplified. Using the HTBI primer set, a first-round RT-PCR was run on the TCR CDR3. TCRdb reprocessed the multiplex PCR reads with MiXCR, giving one entry per CDR3 protein. The data contain roughly 350,000 distinct CDR3 sequences, approximately 15% of them seen just once; the ten biggest clones take up around 24%.

This receptor was taken from a woman between 25 and 40 years old with Graves' hyperthyroidism. What was sequenced was blood. The chain has TRBV20-1 and TRBJ1-5; no clear D gene. The CDR3 coding sequence is TGCAGTGCTAGATACACCAATCAGCCCCAGCATTTT. Protein sequence: CSARYTNQPQHF.